Shown below are 29 T cell receptor beta chains from a single sample sequenced in a study of T cell repertoires in cytomegalovirus infection. TCRdb passed the reads through MiXCR, listing each CDR3 protein once. The data contain approximately 160,000 distinct CDR3 sequences, about 15% of them seen just once; the ten biggest clones take up around 20%. Material for sequencing was CD8+ T cells from PBMCs. These TCRs come from a human donor in good health (CMV status not recorded). Some clones in this sample may be carry-over from other donors' samples.

The genes are TRBV24-1 and TRBJ2-2, with D perhaps matching TRBD1 (5 bases). Germline V lookup: CDR1 KGHDR, CDR2 SFDVKD. V was shortened by 0 bases and J by 0 bases, with 7 bases between the two germline ends. The CDR3 loop spans 16 amino acids. CDR3 nucleotides: TGTGCCACCAGTGATTTGGACAGTTCGAACACCGGGGAGCTGTTTTTT. Protein sequence: CATSDLDSSNTGELFF.

The gene calls are TRBV25-1 and TRBJ1-1; D possibly corresponds to TRBD1 (5 bases). Trimming cost V 1 base and J 3 bases, with 6 bases left between them. The CDR3 has 13 amino acids. Per germline, CDR1 MGHDK and CDR2 SYGVNS. CDR3 nucleotide sequence: TGTGCCAGCAGTGAATGGGACTACACTGAAGCTTTCTTT. Protein: CASSEWDYTEAFF. The full variable domain, with the rest looked up from reference TRBV25-1 and TRBJ1-1, is EADIYQTPRYLVIGTGKKITLECSQTMGHDKMYWYQQDPGMELHLIHYSYGVNSTEKGDLSSESTVSRIRTEHFPLTLESARPSHTSQYLCASSEWDYTEAFFGQGTRLTVV.

This clonotype was observed a few times. The rearrangement links TRBV29-1 to TRBJ1-2; 7 bases align to TRBD1. CDR1 is SQVTM and CDR2 is ANQGSEA in the germline V gene. The trim removed 4 bases at V and 0 bases at J, leaving 11 bases unmatched. This CDR3 has 16 residues. This CDR3 is CSVVGTTGTANYGYTF. Here the CDR3 DNA reads TGCAGCGTTGTAGGGACCACCGGGACAGCTAACTATGGCTACACCTTC.

The chain links TRBV6-1 to TRBJ2-3; no reliable D call. The V and J ends lost 1 base and 1 base respectively, with 6 bases between them. CDR1 MNHNS and CDR2 SASEGT come from the germline V gene. The CDR3 consists of 14 residues. DNA of the CDR3: TGTGCCAGCAGTGAAGTCCGGCGCACAGATACGCAGTATTTT. Translation gives CASSEVRRTDTQYF.

V is TRBV7-4 and J is TRBJ2-7; D is perhaps TRBD1 (6 bases). CDR3 size: 12 residues. The V end was cut by 5 bases, the J end by 5 bases, with 10 bases between. Germline lookup yields CDR1 SGHVT and CDR2 SQSDAQ. CDR3 amino acids: CASSHQGNEQYF. Here the CDR3 DNA reads TGTGCCAGCAGCCACCAGGGGAACGAGCAGTACTTC.

This clonotype has a count of ten or more. The rearrangement joins TRBV28 to TRBJ1-1; D is unclear. V dropped 2 bases and J dropped 1 base, with 14 bases sitting between them. CDR1 is MDHEN, CDR2 SYDVKM, per germline. The CDR3 has 16 residues. DNA of the CDR3: TGTGCCAGCAGTTTACGGTCTAACAACCGGAACACTGAAGCTTTCTTT. Encoded protein: CASSLRSNNRNTEAFF. Complete variable domain (other parts from reference TRBV28 and TRBJ1-1): DVKVTQSSRYLVKRTGEKVFLECVQDMDHENMFWYRQDPGLGLRLIYFSYDVKMKEKGDIPEGYSVSREKKERFSLILESASTNQTSMYLCASSLRSNNRNTEAFFGQGTRLTVV.

This clonotype showed up just a few times. The chain joins TRBV6-2 or TRBV6-3 to TRBJ2-4; 8 nucleotides align to TRBD1. Looked up from germline, CDR1 is MNHEY and CDR2 is SVGEGT. This CDR3 region has 15 residues. The V segment lost 6 bases and the J segment 7 bases; nucleotides outside the gene matches: 11. CDR3 nucleotides: TGTGCCAGCAGCCTCCCGACAGGGGTTAAGAACATTCAGTACTTC. It yields the protein CASSLPTGVKNIQYF.

This clonotype was recorded a few times. CDR3 nucleotide sequence: TGCGCCAGCAGCTTAGGGAACGGAAATGAGCAGTTCTTC. This encodes CASSLGNGNEQFF. The chain carries TRBV5-1 and TRBJ2-1, with D hard to call. This CDR3 contains 13 residues. V was clipped by 2 bases and J by 7 bases, with 10 bases between them. The germline gives CDR1 SGHRS, CDR2 YFSETQ.

This clonotype has a handful of counts. V and J are TRBV7-9 and TRBJ1-6; D not certain. Germline V gene data show CDR1 as SEHNR and CDR2 as FQNEAQ (reference sequence). The CDR3 has 16 amino acids. Trimming cost V 4 bases and J 7 bases, with 17 bases left between them. The CDR3 nucleotides read TGTGCCAGCAGCTCCTTCACTGGACTGGGGAATTCACCCCTCCACTTT. Amino acid sequence: CASSSFTGLGNSPLHF.

This clonotype was picked up a small number of times. The rearrangement joins TRBV7-6 to TRBJ1-1, with TRBD1 matching 8 bases. V lost 5 bases to trimming and J lost 3 bases; unmatched junction nucleotides: 8. The CDR3 loop spans 15 amino acids. In germline, CDR1 is SGHVS, CDR2 FNYEAQ. CDR3 coding DNA: TGTGCCAGCAGCGGAGGACAGGGAGGGGACACTGAAGCTTTCTTT. It encodes CASSGGQGGDTEAFF.

This clonotype has a handful of counts. The J gene is TRBJ1-1, the V gene TRBV11-2; no firm D call. With 1 base removed from V and 4 bases from J, the gap between germline ends came to 10 bases. The CDR3 has 14 amino acids. CDR1 SGHAT and CDR2 FQNNGV come from the germline V gene. The CDR3 reads CASSLGRVGTEAFF. The CDR3 region has the DNA TGTGCCAGCAGCTTAGGGAGGGTAGGCACTGAAGCTTTCTTT.

V is TRBV12-3 or TRBV12-4 and J is TRBJ2-1, with D possibly matching TRBD2 (6 bases). The CDR3 is made up of 16 amino acids. Trimming stripped 10 bases from V and 2 bases from J, with 21 bases between. DNA of the CDR3: TGTGCCATCAACCCTCCTGGCGGGGAGACCTACAATGAGCAGTTCTTC. Protein sequence: CAINPPGGETYNEQFF.

This clonotype was picked up a small number of times. This sequence joins TRBV7-2 and TRBJ2-1; 10 bases are a match to TRBD1. The CDR3 runs to 15 residues. Losses at the gene ends were 3 bases for V and 6 bases for J; bases not matched to a gene: 5. Germline V gene data show CDR1 as SGHTA and CDR2 as FQGNSA. The CDR3 here is CASSFGTGAGNEQFF. The CDR3 DNA follows: TGTGCCAGCAGCTTCGGGACAGGGGCTGGCAATGAGCAGTTCTTC.

This clonotype was picked up many times. The gene calls are TRBV7-8 and TRBJ2-1; 12 bases line up with TRBD2. CDR3 length: 17 amino acids. Germline values: CDR1 SGHVS, CDR2 FQNEAQ. Unmatched junction bases numbered 10, after V lost 5 bases and J lost 5 bases. CDR3 in DNA: TGTGCCAGCAGCGTCAGACTAGCGGGAGCCTTCGACAATGAGCAGTTCTTC. It is translated as CASSVRLAGAFDNEQFF. Supplemented by reference TRBV7-8 and TRBJ2-1, the full variable domain reads GAGVSQSPRYKVAKRGQDVALRCDPISGHVSLFWYQQALGQGPEFLTYFQNEAQLDKSGLPSDRFFAERPEGSVSTLKIQRTQQEDSAVYLCASSVRLAGAFDNEQFFGPGTRLTVL.

This chain connects TRBV12-3 or TRBV12-4 to TRBJ1-3, with 8 bases lining up with TRBD1. The J segment lost 1 base and the V segment lost 6 bases, leaving 8 bases of the junction unmatched. This CDR3 has 16 amino acids. The CDR3 nucleotides are TGTGCCAGCAGCCCGACAGGGGACTATTCTGGAAACACCATATATTTT. Its translation: CASSPTGDYSGNTIYF.

The chain has TRBV28 and TRBJ2-1; D is tentatively TRBD1 or TRBD2 (5 bases each). V was trimmed by 5 bases and J by 0 bases, leaving 17 bases between them. The CDR3 is made up of 17 amino acids. Germline CDR1 and CDR2: MDHEN and SYDVKM. The CDR3 reads CASSPPAGTSSYNEQFF. In DNA form, the CDR3 reads TGTGCCAGCAGTCCTCCCGCCGGGACCTCCTCCTACAATGAGCAGTTCTTC.

The J gene is TRBJ1-1, the V gene TRBV6-2 or TRBV6-3; maybe TRBD1 (6 bases). The CDR3 loop spans 13 amino acids. The germline gives CDR1 MNHEY, CDR2 SVGEGT. Trimming left V 5 bases short and J 5 bases short, with 12 bases between. CDR3 DNA: TGTGCCAGCAGTCCCGACAGGAGAACTGAAGCTTTCTTT. Translation: CASSPDRRTEAFF.

This clonotype appeared many times. The chain couples TRBV28 to TRBJ2-1; D unresolved. CDR1 MDHEN and CDR2 SYDVKM come from the germline V gene. The ends were cut back, 4 bases at V and 0 bases at J, with 7 bases in the middle. CDR3 length: 14 residues. CDR3 in amino acids: CASSYLSSYNEQFF. DNA for the CDR3: TGTGCCAGCAGTTACTTGAGCTCCTACAATGAGCAGTTCTTC.

The J gene is TRBJ1-3, the V gene TRBV4-1, with unresolved D. Per germline, CDR1 MGHRA and CDR2 YSYEKL. V was shortened by 2 bases and J by 4 bases, with 9 bases between the two germline ends. CDR3 length: 14 residues. The CDR3 DNA reads as TGCGCCAGCAGCCAAATCCAGTCGGGAAACACCATATATTTT. Protein: CASSQIQSGNTIYF.

This chain uses TRBV6-5 with TRBJ2-7; D uncertain. Trimming took 2 bases from V and 7 from J, leaving 6 bases between them. The CDR3 contains 11 residues. The germline CDR1 and CDR2 sequences are MNHEY and SVGAGI. CDR3 sequence: CASSYGQEQYF. CDR3 coding DNA: TGTGCCAGCAGTTACGGGCAGGAGCAGTACTTC.

The table lists this clonotype with many counts. This chain uses TRBV7-9 with TRBJ2-5, with D hard to call. Germline V gene lookup returns CDR1 SEHNR and CDR2 FQNEAQ (reference sequence). The V and J ends lost 1 base and 5 bases respectively, with 20 bases between them. The CDR3 covers 17 residues. The CDR3 reads CASSLVTRLRAAETQYF. The CDR3 coding sequence is TGTGCCAGCAGCTTAGTTACGAGGTTAAGGGCGGCGGAGACCCAGTACTTC.

The gene calls are TRBV6-5 and TRBJ1-5; D is unresolved. The germline V and J ends were trimmed by 0 bases and 0 bases, with 6 bases remaining between them. Per germline, CDR1 MNHEY and CDR2 SVGAGI. The CDR3 has 15 amino acids. The CDR3 sequence: CASSYSSDSNQPQHF. CDR3 nucleotides: TGTGCCAGCAGTTACTCGTCGGATAGCAATCAGCCCCAGCATTTT.

This clonotype occurred many times. This chain connects TRBV7-8 to TRBJ1-1; D gene uncertain. Trimming cost V 5 bases and J 0 bases, with 13 bases left between them. Germline-derived CDR1 and CDR2 are SGHVS and FQNEAQ. The CDR3 totals 15 residues. The CDR3 nucleotides read TGTGCCAGCAGCACGGTCGATTATTTGAACACTGAAGCTTTCTTT. Residues: CASSTVDYLNTEAFF. The full variable domain, with the rest looked up from reference TRBV7-8 and TRBJ1-1, is GAGVSQSPRYKVAKRGQDVALRCDPISGHVSLFWYQQALGQGPEFLTYFQNEAQLDKSGLPSDRFFAERPEGSVSTLKIQRTQQEDSAVYLCASSTVDYLNTEAFFGQGTRLTVV.

V and J are TRBV7-6 and TRBJ2-5, with D perhaps matching TRBD2 (6 bases). With 6 bases removed from V and 1 base from J, the gap between germline ends came to 15 bases. CDR3 length equals 15 residues. Germline loops: CDR1 SGHVS, CDR2 FNYEAQ. The CDR3 spells CASRSSSASQETQYF. CDR3 coding DNA: TGTGCCAGCAGGTCTTCTAGCGCTTCCCAAGAGACCCAGTACTTC.

This clonotype has ten or more counts. The chain is built from TRBV12-3 or TRBV12-4 and TRBJ2-1, with TRBD2 matching over 13 bases. Trimming cost V 7 bases and J 9 bases; bases outside gene matches: 12. This CDR3 is 16 amino acids long. The CDR3 nucleotides are TGTGCCAGCAACCACCGCGGACTAGCGGGAGTAATTGAGCAGTTCTTC. It yields the protein CASNHRGLAGVIEQFF.

This clonotype has more than one count but fewer than ten. This chain links TRBV20-1 with TRBJ2-1; tentative D call: TRBD1 (5 bases). Trimming shortened V by 0 bases and J by 4 bases, and 13 bases separated the two germline ends. CDR3 size: 15 residues. Germline V gene sequence: CDR1 DFQATT, CDR2 SNEGSKA (reference sequence). The chain's CDR3 is CSAREKGDVYNEQFF. CDR3 sequence (DNA): TGCAGTGCTAGAGAAAAAGGGGATGTTTACAATGAGCAGTTCTTC.

This clonotype was detected once. The chain employs TRBV7-6 and TRBJ2-1; possible D gene TRBD2, 7 bases. V shed 4 bases and J shed 5 bases, with 12 bases lying between them. CDR1 is SGHVS, CDR2 FNYEAQ, per germline. This CDR3 region has 14 residues. In nucleotides, the CDR3 is TGTGCCAGCAGCTCGGGGGGCCCCCACAATGAGCAGTTCTTC. Residues: CASSSGGPHNEQFF.

This clonotype has a single count. The chain employs TRBV25-1 and TRBJ2-3; D is unresolved. V lost 8 bases to trimming and J lost 3 bases, with 9 bases between them. The CDR3 consists of 12 residues. Germline V gene sequence: CDR1 MGHDK, CDR2 SYGVNS. CDR3 loop: CASDMGTDTQYF. In DNA, the CDR3 is TGTGCCAGCGATATGGGGACAGATACGCAGTATTTT.

For this clonotype: The CDR3 carries no conserved terminal phenylalanine or tryptophan, so it likely arises from a read error. The chain has TRBV27 and TRBJ2-1, with 10 bases aligning to TRBD2. Germline V gives CDR1 MNHEY, CDR2 SMNVEV (reference sequence). The CDR3 runs to 15 residues. V gave up 2 bases and J gave up 2 bases; unmatched junction bases: 0. The CDR3 DNA sequence: TGTGCCAGCAGTTTAAGCGGGGGGGCCTACAATGAGCAGTTCTTA. Amino acid sequence: CASSLSGGAYNEQFL.